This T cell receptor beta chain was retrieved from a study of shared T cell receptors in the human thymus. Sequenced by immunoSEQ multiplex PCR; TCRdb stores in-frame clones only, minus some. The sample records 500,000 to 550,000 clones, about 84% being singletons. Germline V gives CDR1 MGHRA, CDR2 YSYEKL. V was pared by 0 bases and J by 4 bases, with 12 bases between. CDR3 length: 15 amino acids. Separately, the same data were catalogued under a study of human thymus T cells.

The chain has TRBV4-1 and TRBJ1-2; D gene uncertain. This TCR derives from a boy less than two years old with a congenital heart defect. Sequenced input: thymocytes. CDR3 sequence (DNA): TGCGCCAGCAGCCAAGATCAGAGGAGTAGCTATGGCTACACCTTC. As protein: CASSQDQRSSYGYTF.